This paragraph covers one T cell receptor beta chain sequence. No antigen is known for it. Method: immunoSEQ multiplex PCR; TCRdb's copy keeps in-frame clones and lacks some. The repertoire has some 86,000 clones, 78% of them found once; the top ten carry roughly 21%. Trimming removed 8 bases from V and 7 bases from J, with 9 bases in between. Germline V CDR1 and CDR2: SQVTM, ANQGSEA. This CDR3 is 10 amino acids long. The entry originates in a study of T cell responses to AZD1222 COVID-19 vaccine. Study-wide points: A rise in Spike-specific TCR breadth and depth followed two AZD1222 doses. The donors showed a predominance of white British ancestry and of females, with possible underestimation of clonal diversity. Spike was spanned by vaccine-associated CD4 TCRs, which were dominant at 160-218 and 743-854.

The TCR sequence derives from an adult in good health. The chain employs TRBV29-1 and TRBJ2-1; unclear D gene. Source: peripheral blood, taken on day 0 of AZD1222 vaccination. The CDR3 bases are TGCAGCACCGACTTTAATGAGCAGTTCTTC. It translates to CSTDFNEQFF.